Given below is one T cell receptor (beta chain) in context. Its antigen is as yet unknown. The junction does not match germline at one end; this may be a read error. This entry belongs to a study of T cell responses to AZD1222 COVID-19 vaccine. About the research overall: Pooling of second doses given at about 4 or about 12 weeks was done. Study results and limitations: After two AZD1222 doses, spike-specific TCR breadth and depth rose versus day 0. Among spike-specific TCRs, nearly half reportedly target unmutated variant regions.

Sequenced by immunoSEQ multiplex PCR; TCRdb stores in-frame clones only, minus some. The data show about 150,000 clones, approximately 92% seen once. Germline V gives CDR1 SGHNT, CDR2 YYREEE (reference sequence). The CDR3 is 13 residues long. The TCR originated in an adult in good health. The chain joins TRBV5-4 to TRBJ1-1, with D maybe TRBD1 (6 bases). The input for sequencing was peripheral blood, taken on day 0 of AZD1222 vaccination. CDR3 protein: CDSSLVPGALAFF. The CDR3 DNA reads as TGTGACAGCAGCTTGGTTCCGGGGGCACTAGCTTTCTTT.